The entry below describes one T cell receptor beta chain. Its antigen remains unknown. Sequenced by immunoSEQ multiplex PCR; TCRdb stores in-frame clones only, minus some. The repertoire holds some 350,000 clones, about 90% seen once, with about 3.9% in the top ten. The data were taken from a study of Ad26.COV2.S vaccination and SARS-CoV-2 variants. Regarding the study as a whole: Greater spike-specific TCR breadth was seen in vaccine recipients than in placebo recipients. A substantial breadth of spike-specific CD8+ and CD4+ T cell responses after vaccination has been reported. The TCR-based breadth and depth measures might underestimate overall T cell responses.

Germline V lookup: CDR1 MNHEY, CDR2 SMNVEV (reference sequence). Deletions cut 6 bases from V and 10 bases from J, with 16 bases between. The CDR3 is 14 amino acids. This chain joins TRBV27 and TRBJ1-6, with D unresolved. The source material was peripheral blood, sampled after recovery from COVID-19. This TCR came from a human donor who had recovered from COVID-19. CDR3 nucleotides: TGTGCCAGCAGCCCGCGAGGGAGGTTGTCACCCCTCCACTTT. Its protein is CASSPRGRLSPLHF.